The 23 T cell receptor beta chains below come from one sample, sequenced in a study of T cell repertoires in cytomegalovirus infection. TCRdb redid the calling of the reads with MiXCR, one entry per CDR3 protein. The repertoire holds fewer than 550,000 distinct CDR3 sequences, with 25% to 40% as singletons. The sample was PBMCs. These TCRs come from a human donor in good health (CMV status not recorded). Some clones in this sample may be carry-over from other donors' samples.

Of note for this clonotype: The junction shows a germline mismatch at one end, possibly a read error. DNA for the CDR3: TGTGCCAGTATTATAGGGGGCCTGTTGAACACTGAAGCTTTCTTT. It codes for CASIIGGLLNTEAFF. The genes are TRBV19 and TRBJ1-1; 7 nucleotides line up with TRBD1. The germline V gene has CDR1 LNHDA and CDR2 SQIVND (reference sequence). The CDR3 has 15 residues.

Only a few counts were recorded for this clonotype. The V gene is TRBV5-4, the J gene TRBJ2-1; D possibly uses TRBD1 or TRBD2 (6 bases each). V lost 7 bases and J 7 bases, leaving 18 bases between the germline ends. Looked up from germline, CDR1 is SGHNT and CDR2 is YYREEE (reference sequence). The CDR3 has 14 residues. CDR3 region: CASRTRGPLNEQFF. DNA for the CDR3: TGTGCCAGCCGTACTCGGGGGCCCCTTAATGAGCAGTTCTTC.

Note on this clonotype: A much larger clone lies one base from this, so it may be a read error. The chain has TRBV12-3 or TRBV12-4 and TRBJ1-2; 8 bases are a match to TRBD1. The CDR3 totals 14 residues. V dropped 10 bases and J dropped 9; count of bases not matched to a gene: 16. The CDR3 spells CATNDGTGLSCYTF. In DNA form, the CDR3 reads TGTGCCACAAACGATGGGACAGGCCTTTCGTGCTACACCTTC.

This clonotype has a handful of counts. This chain uses TRBV20-1 with TRBJ2-5, with 7 bases identical to TRBD2. The junction had 9 bases not matched to a gene; V was cut back by 5 bases and J by 0 bases. Germline lookup yields CDR1 DFQATT and CDR2 SNEGSKA (reference sequence). The CDR3 spans 15 residues. The CDR3 DNA reads TGCAGTGCTGGGGGGGTGGGCCTTGACCAAGAGACCCAGTACTTC. Translation gives CSAGGVGLDQETQYF.

V usage is TRBV6-5 and J usage is TRBJ2-3; D is unclear. The CDR3 consists of 14 residues. Trimming took 2 bases from V and 2 from J, leaving 8 bases between them. Germline V lookup: CDR1 MNHEY, CDR2 SVGAGI. The CDR3 DNA reads as TGTGCCAGCAGTTACGGGCAGTACACAGATACGCAGTATTTT. Translating it yields CASSYGQYTDTQYF.

This clonotype was found a few times. V usage is TRBV20-1 and J usage is TRBJ2-7, with D unresolved. The CDR3 extends over 14 amino acids. V dropped 0 bases and J dropped 1 base, with 10 bases sitting between them. Germline V CDR1 and CDR2: DFQATT, SNEGSKA (reference sequence). The CDR3 loop reads CSARDPSLSYEQYF. The CDR3 bases are TGCAGTGCTAGAGATCCCTCGTTATCCTACGAGCAGTACTTC.

With respect to this clonotype: A single base separates this from a much larger clone, so it may be a read error. Given the absence of the conserved phenylalanine or tryptophan at the CDR3 end, a read error is likely. The chain is built from TRBV7-9 and TRBJ1-2, with TRBD1 identical over 7 bases. V was clipped by 5 bases and J by 3 bases; unmatched bases: 3. The CDR3 is made up of 13 amino acids. Germline V gives CDR1 SEHNR, CDR2 FQNEAQ (reference sequence). CDR3 sequence (DNA): TGTGCCAGCAGCGGGGACAGCTACTATGGCTACACCTGC. Protein sequence: CASSGDSYYGYTC.

This clonotype was seen repeatedly, ten times or more. The genes are TRBV7-8 and TRBJ1-4, with a possible D match to TRBD1 (6 bases). The CDR3 has 16 residues. Between the trimmed V and J ends, which lost 5 bases and 0 bases, there was a span of 13 bases. From germline, CDR1 is SGHVS and CDR2 FQNEAQ. In DNA, the CDR3 is TGTGCCAGCAGCAAAAGGGGGAGAACAACTAATGAAAAACTGTTTTTT. Translated, it gives CASSKRGRTTNEKLFF.

The J gene is TRBJ2-6, the V gene TRBV6-1, with D uncertain. The ends were cut back, 6 bases at V and 1 base at J, with 4 bases in the middle. There are 13 residues in the CDR3. CDR1 is MNHNS and CDR2 is SASEGT in the germline V gene. In nucleotides, the CDR3 is TGTGCCAGCAGAAAGTCTGGGGCCAACGTCCTGACTTTC. Protein sequence: CASRKSGANVLTF.

This clonotype is a singleton in its sample. The V call is TRBV5-4, the J call TRBJ1-1; perhaps TRBD1 as D (5 bases). V gave up 3 bases and J gave up 4 bases, with 13 bases separating them. Germline CDR1 and CDR2: SGHNT and YYREEE (reference sequence). CDR3 length: 14 residues. The CDR3: CASSWDGGGTEAFF. In DNA, the CDR3 is TGTGCCAGCAGCTGGGACGGGGGGGGCACTGAAGCTTTCTTT.

This clonotype was counted ten times or more. The chain carries TRBV7-8 and TRBJ2-5; a weak D match, TRBD2 (5 bases). Trimming cost V 3 bases and J 3 bases, with 11 bases left between them. CDR1 SGHVS and CDR2 FQNEAQ come from the germline V gene. The CDR3 is 14 residues long. CDR3 nucleotide sequence: TGTGCCAGCAGCTTCTCGGACTGGGAAGAGACCCAGTACTTC. As protein: CASSFSDWEETQYF.

This clonotype was seen a handful of times. This rearrangement joins TRBV11-1 to TRBJ2-7; 10 nucleotides line up with TRBD2. Per the germline V gene, CDR1 is SGHAT and CDR2 is FQDESV (reference sequence). Germline trimming cut 2 bases from V and 0 bases from J; bases unmatched to any gene: 10. This CDR3 is built from 18 residues. Here the CDR3 reads CASSLIGWTSGDSYEQYF. Written as DNA, the CDR3 is TGTGCCAGCAGCTTAATAGGCTGGACTAGCGGTGACTCCTACGAGCAGTACTTC.

This clonotype was recorded a few times. This could be a read error, since a much larger clone is one nucleotide away. The rearrangement links TRBV7-2 to TRBJ2-5; D may be TRBD2 (5 bases). The V gene's germline CDR1 is SGHTA and CDR2 FQGNSA. CDR3 length equals 13 residues. The CDR3 DNA is TGTTCCAGCAGCTCTCACGGCGAGGGGACCCAGTACTTC. The encoded protein is CSSSSHGEGTQYF.

The CDR3 reads CASSQALAHEQYF. DNA of the CDR3: TGCGCCAGCAGCCAAGCCCTAGCCCACGAGCAGTACTTC. V gene TRBV4-1 combines with J gene TRBJ2-7; a weak D match, TRBD2 (5 bases). Trimming shortened V by 1 base and J by 5 bases, and 9 bases separated the two germline ends. The CDR3 covers 13 residues. Germline values: CDR1 MGHRA, CDR2 YSYEKL.

This clonotype has a handful of counts. V and J are TRBV27 and TRBJ1-4; unclear D gene. This CDR3 is built from 19 residues. Germline V lookup: CDR1 MNHEY, CDR2 SMNVEV (reference sequence). V was trimmed by 3 bases and J by 7 bases, leaving 27 bases between them. This chain's CDR3 is CASSFSEKRDGFVPEKLFF. The CDR3 DNA reads as TGTGCCAGCAGTTTTAGCGAAAAACGTGACGGGTTCGTTCCTGAAAAACTGTTTTTT.

This clonotype was seen only a few times. The chain uses TRBV7-2 and TRBJ1-5, with a tentative D call TRBD1 (6 bases). This CDR3 is built from 14 residues. With 5 bases removed from V and 4 bases from J, the gap between germline ends came to 12 bases. Germline V gene sequence: CDR1 SGHTA, CDR2 FQGNSA. The CDR3 here is CASSLDRRNQPQHF. As DNA, the CDR3 is TGTGCCAGCAGCCTAGACAGGAGAAATCAGCCCCAGCATTTT.

Comments on this clonotype: No conserved phenylalanine or tryptophan is present at the end of the CDR3, so a read error is the likely explanation. The chain couples TRBV7-8 to TRBJ2-1; 11 bases agree with TRBD2. The V gene's germline CDR1 is SGHVS and CDR2 FQNEAQ. The J segment lost 10 bases and the V segment lost 5 bases, leaving 13 bases of the junction unmatched. The CDR3 runs to 16 residues. CDR3 bases: TGTGCCAGCAGCCTTGGCACTAGCGGGGGACGCAGCGAGCAGTTCTCC. It is translated as CASSLGTSGGRSEQFS.

This clonotype occurred a few times. The chain joins TRBV6-5 to TRBJ2-1; TRBD2 is a possible D gene (5 bases). Germline CDR1 is MNHEY and CDR2 is SVGAGI. Trimming stripped 4 bases from V and 6 bases from J, with 13 bases between. This CDR3 has 14 amino acids. As DNA, the CDR3 is TGTGCCAGCAGTTCCGGGAATCCTGGCAATGAGCAGTTCTTC. It encodes CASSSGNPGNEQFF.

The gene calls are TRBV7-2 and TRBJ1-2, with no clear D. V lost 1 base, J lost 4 bases, and 13 bases lay in between. Germline assignment: CDR1 SGHTA and CDR2 FQGNSA. The CDR3 is 15 residues long. The CDR3 sequence is CASSLVVGSFYGYTF. The DNA of the CDR3 is TGTGCCAGCAGCTTAGTGGTGGGAAGTTTCTATGGCTACACCTTC. Full variable domain (rest looked up from reference TRBV7-2 and TRBJ1-2): GAGVSQSPSNKVTEKGKDVELRCDPISGHTALYWYRQSLGQGLEFLIYFQGNSAPDKSGLPSDRFSAERTGGSVSTLTIQRTQQEDSAVYLCASSLVVGSFYGYTFGSGTRLTVV.

This clonotype has ten or more counts. V and J are TRBV7-2 and TRBJ1-2, with 7 nucleotides matching TRBD1. V shed 5 bases, J shed 3 bases, and the junction held 6 bases outside the gene matches. The germline gives CDR1 SGHTA, CDR2 FQGNSA. The CDR3 contains 14 residues. CDR3 sequence (DNA): TGTGCCAGCAGCACAGGGGCTACCGACTATGGCTACACCTTC. It translates to CASSTGATDYGYTF.

The chain is built from TRBV29-1 and TRBJ2-7, with D possibly TRBD2 on 7 matching bases. The CDR3 spans 16 residues. Germline lookup yields CDR1 SQVTM and CDR2 ANQGSEA. Trimming took off 6 bases at V and 1 base at J, with 22 bases between the two ends. CDR3 loop: CSVWGGGQPVSYEQYF. CDR3 in DNA: TGCAGCGTCTGGGGGGGCGGACAACCCGTTTCCTACGAGCAGTACTTC.

The rearrangement uses TRBV15 and TRBJ2-1; 10 bases match TRBD2. Germline CDR1 and CDR2: LNHNV and YYDKDF (reference sequence). This CDR3 spans 16 amino acids. Trimming at V came to 7 bases and at J to 3 bases, leaving 9 bases not matched to a gene. The CDR3 loop is CATKASGGVDYNEQFF. The CDR3 DNA follows: TGTGCCACCAAGGCTAGCGGGGGAGTAGACTACAATGAGCAGTTCTTC.

In this sample, this clonotype turned up a few times. V and J are TRBV19 and TRBJ1-1; tentative D call: TRBD1 (5 bases). The CDR3 extends over 15 amino acids. The V gene lost 1 base and the J gene lost 0 bases, with 9 bases spanning the gap. Germline assignment: CDR1 LNHDA and CDR2 SQIVND (reference sequence). CDR3 nucleotide sequence: TGTGCCAGTAGTATAGGTGGGACGGTGAACACTGAAGCTTTCTTT. This translates into CASSIGGTVNTEAFF.